The 28 T cell receptor beta chains reported below all come from one sample, sequenced in a study of blood T cell repertoires in COVID-19. Measured with immunoSEQ multiplex PCR; TCRdb has only the in-frame clones, and not every one. The sample has some 150,000 clones; around nine tenths are singletons. The specimen was peripheral blood. These receptor sequences come from a man aged 18 to 30 with active or convalescent COVID-19.

The CDR3: CATSDSSQNQPQHF. Here the CDR3 DNA reads TGTGCCACCAGTGATTCGAGCCAAAATCAGCCCCAGCATTTT. V and J are TRBV24-1 and TRBJ1-5; no definite D call. The germline CDR1 and CDR2 sequences are KGHDR and SFDVKD. With 2 bases removed from V and 4 bases from J, the gap between germline ends came to 8 bases. The CDR3 sequence is 14 residues long.

This chain joins TRBV3-1 (or the pseudogene TRBV3-2) and TRBJ1-6, with 7 bases matching TRBD1. The germline CDR1 and CDR2 sequences are LGHDT and YNNKEL (reference sequence). The V segment lost 1 base and the J segment 5 bases; nucleotides outside the gene matches: 2. The CDR3 contains 15 residues. Here the CDR3 reads CASSQVDRDNSPLHF. The CDR3, as DNA: TGTGCCAGCAGCCAAGTCGACAGGGATAATTCACCCCTCCACTTT.

The chain has TRBV2 and TRBJ2-7; 10 bases line up with TRBD2. V gave up 4 bases and J gave up 7 bases; unmatched junction bases: 16. CDR1 SNHLY and CDR2 FYNNEI come from the germline V gene. There are 17 residues in the CDR3. CDR3 sequence reads: CASSASSASGSLGEQYF. The CDR3 DNA follows: TGTGCCAGCAGTGCGAGTTCGGCTAGCGGGAGTTTGGGGGAGCAGTACTTC.

The V gene is TRBV12-3 or TRBV12-4, the J gene TRBJ1-2; D is perhaps TRBD1 (6 bases). The CDR3 loop spans 11 amino acids. Trimming left V 5 bases short and J 7 bases short, with 8 bases between. Here the CDR3 DNA reads TGTGCCAGCAGTACAGGGTTTGGCTACACCTTC. This gives the protein CASSTGFGYTF.

This clone has only one observation. The chain couples TRBV5-1 to TRBJ1-5; D is unclear. Trimming left V 4 bases short and J 5 bases short, with 10 bases between. Germline V lookup: CDR1 SGHRS, CDR2 YFSETQ. The CDR3 sequence is 13 residues long. The CDR3 sequence: CASSQDVDQPQHF. In nucleotides, the CDR3 is TGCGCCAGCAGCCAAGATGTAGATCAGCCCCAGCATTTT.

This clone has a single count. In DNA form, the CDR3 reads TGTGCCAGCAGCTTAGTTATTGTCACAGGGACTGAAGCTTTCTTT. Protein product: CASSLVIVTGTEAFF. The chain couples TRBV7-2 to TRBJ1-1; D is possibly TRBD1 (6 bases). The CDR3 covers 15 residues. Trimming took off 1 base at V and 5 bases at J, with 14 bases between the two ends. Germline CDR1 and CDR2: SGHTA and FQGNSA.

The CDR3 coding sequence is TGTGCCAGCCCGACCGGGACTAGCGCCTGGGGGAGCACAGATACGCAGTATTTT. Its protein is CASPTGTSAWGSTDTQYF. The chain is built from TRBV7-9 and TRBJ2-3; 10 bases fit TRBD2. Per germline, CDR1 SEHNR and CDR2 FQNEAQ (reference sequence). CDR3 length: 18 amino acids. J lost 0 bases, V lost 8 bases, and 14 bases had no gene match.

The chain couples TRBV6-6 to TRBJ2-7; 7 nucleotides match TRBD1. Losses at the gene ends were 7 bases for V and 9 bases for J; bases not matched to a gene: 18. This CDR3 region has 15 residues. Germline V gene lookup returns CDR1 MNHNY and CDR2 SVGAGI (reference sequence). DNA for the CDR3: TGTGCCAGCAATTTAAGCCGGGACAGAGTCTTTAGGCAGTACTTC. Translating gives CASNLSRDRVFRQYF.

This clone was observed a single time. V and J are TRBV5-1 and TRBJ1-1; TRBD1 matches at 7 bases. The CDR3 runs to 14 residues. V dropped 0 bases and J dropped 4; count of bases not matched to a gene: 3. The germline V gene has CDR1 SGHRS and CDR2 YFSETQ. DNA for the CDR3: TGCGCCAGCAGCTTGGATCCAGGGGGCACTGAAGCTTTCTTT. Protein sequence: CASSLDPGGTEAFF. The entire variable domain, with the rest obtained from reference TRBV5-1 and TRBJ1-1, is as follows: KAGVTQTPRYLIKTRGQQVTLSCSPISGHRSVSWYQQTPGQGLQFLFEYFSETQRNKGNFPGRFSGRQFSNSRSEMNVSTLELGDSALYLCASSLDPGGTEAFFGQGTRLTVV.

The J gene is TRBJ2-5, the V gene TRBV3-1 (or the pseudogene TRBV3-2), with TRBD2 as a possible D gene (7 bases). CDR3 size: 16 residues. V lost 4 bases and J lost 5, with 20 bases in between. Germline values: CDR1 LGHDT, CDR2 YNNKEL (reference sequence). CDR3 in amino acids: CASSRSRPRGGETQYF. The CDR3 DNA follows: TGTGCCAGCAGCCGATCTCGTCCGAGGGGGGGGGAGACCCAGTACTTC.

This clone was detected only a few times. The chain links TRBV7-3 to TRBJ2-3; the match to TRBD2 covers 12 bases. This CDR3 comprises 17 residues. J gave up 6 bases and V 0 bases, and 7 bases lay outside the gene matches. Germline V gene lookup returns CDR1 SGHTA and CDR2 FQGTGA. CDR3 in amino acids: CASSLTASGRAMDTQYF. As DNA, the CDR3 is TGTGCCAGCAGCTTAACGGCTAGCGGGAGGGCCATGGATACGCAGTATTTT.

This chain joins TRBV10-3 and TRBJ1-1; 9 bases fit TRBD1. Trimming at V came to 5 bases and at J to 11 bases, leaving 9 bases not matched to a gene. Germline CDR1 and CDR2: ENHRY and SYGVKD. The CDR3 has 13 residues. Here the CDR3 DNA reads TGTGCCATCAGTACAGGGGGCGCGGTCTCCGCTTTCTTT. It is translated as CAISTGGAVSAFF.

The V gene is TRBV6-5, the J gene TRBJ1-1; D call uncertain. The germline V gene has CDR1 MNHEY and CDR2 SVGAGI. Trimming pared 2 bases from V and 0 bases from J, leaving 7 bases between. The CDR3 consists of 14 residues. CDR3 residues: CASSYGGLNTEAFF. The CDR3 coding sequence is TGTGCCAGCAGTTACGGCGGCCTGAACACTGAAGCTTTCTTT.

The chain uses TRBV24-1 and TRBJ2-1; no clear D gene. Trimming took 7 bases from V and 1 from J, leaving 7 bases between them. The CDR3 is made up of 13 amino acids. The germline gives CDR1 KGHDR, CDR2 SFDVKD. The CDR3 region is CATRADSYNEQFF. Written as DNA, the CDR3 is TGTGCCACCAGGGCGGATTCCTACAATGAGCAGTTCTTC.

This clone appeared a few times. This specimen includes other DNA sequences encoding the same CDR3. The V gene is TRBV5-1, the J gene TRBJ2-2; 10 nucleotides match TRBD2. The CDR3 totals 15 residues. Germline CDR1 SGHRS, CDR2 YFSETQ. V was pared by 0 bases and J by 4 bases, with 0 bases of the junction left unmatched. CDR3 sequence: CASSLGTSGTGELFF. The CDR3, as DNA: TGCGCCAGCAGCTTGGGGACTAGCGGCACCGGGGAGCTGTTTTTT.

This chain connects TRBV6-5 to TRBJ1-1; weak D call: TRBD1 (5 bases). From germline, CDR1 is MNHEY and CDR2 SVGAGI. Trimming shortened V by 6 bases and J by 3 bases, and 8 bases separated the two germline ends. The length of the CDR3 is 12 residues. The CDR3 DNA follows: TGTGCCAGCAGGGGGGGATACACTGAAGCTTTCTTT. Its translation is CASRGGYTEAFF.

This chain joins TRBV28 and TRBJ2-7, with TRBD2 as a possible D gene (5 bases). The ends were cut back, 2 bases at V and 2 bases at J, with 7 bases in the middle. The germline gives CDR1 MDHEN, CDR2 SYDVKM. This CDR3 contains 13 residues. The DNA for the CDR3 is TGTGCCAGCAGTTTAGTCGGGACCTACGAGCAGTACGTC. Residues: CASSLVGTYEQYV.

This clone showed up just once. The chain recombines TRBV11-2 with TRBJ2-5; D is possibly TRBD2 (7 bases). Trimming shortened V by 0 bases and J by 1 base, and 9 bases separated the two germline ends. There are 15 residues in the CDR3. In germline, CDR1 is SGHAT, CDR2 FQNNGV. This CDR3 is CASSLDRGAQETQYF. CDR3 DNA sequence: TGTGCCAGCAGCTTAGATCGGGGGGCCCAAGAGACCCAGTACTTC.

The chain joins TRBV11-2 to TRBJ2-7, with D possibly being TRBD2 (6 bases). Germline values: CDR1 SGHAT, CDR2 FQNNGV. Between the trimmed V and J ends, which lost 5 bases and 7 bases, there was a span of 21 bases. The CDR3 is made up of 15 amino acids. CDR3: CASSNHGDLAREQYV. The CDR3 DNA reads TGTGCCAGCAGCAACCACGGTGACCTAGCGAGAGAGCAGTACGTC.

The rearrangement uses TRBV7-9 and TRBJ2-3; 8 bases map to TRBD1. This CDR3 has 14 amino acids. The V gene end was trimmed by 6 bases and the J gene end by 3 bases; junction bases not matched to a gene: 5. The germline gives CDR1 SEHNR, CDR2 FQNEAQ (reference sequence). Here the CDR3 DNA reads TGTGCCAGCAGTACGACAGGGGCAACAGATACGCAGTATTTT. Its protein product is CASSTTGATDTQYF.

The V call is TRBV11-3, the J call TRBJ2-5, with D maybe TRBD1 (5 bases). This CDR3 is 15 amino acids long. Germline CDR1 and CDR2: SGHNT and YENEEA. Trimming left V 0 bases short and J 4 bases short, with 12 bases between. The CDR3 reads CASSLDQVRGETQYF. CDR3 coding DNA: TGTGCCAGCAGCTTAGATCAAGTAAGGGGAGAGACCCAGTACTTC.

V is TRBV2 and J is TRBJ2-1, with D perhaps matching TRBD2 (5 bases). Trimming took off 1 base at V and 7 bases at J, with 20 bases between the two ends. The CDR3 covers 17 residues. The germline V gene encodes CDR1 SNHLY and CDR2 FYNNEI. CDR3 in amino acids: CASSEGFWASSLNEQFF. In DNA, the CDR3 is TGTGCCAGCAGTGAAGGGTTCTGGGCTAGCTCGTTGAATGAGCAGTTCTTC.

The J gene is TRBJ2-5, the V gene TRBV6-5; 8 nucleotides align to TRBD2. The CDR3 loop spans 13 amino acids. V was clipped by 7 bases and J by 1 base; unmatched bases: 2. Germline-derived CDR1 and CDR2 are MNHEY and SVGAGI. The CDR3 DNA follows: TGTGCCAGCACCGGGACTAGCCAAGAGACCCAGTACTTC. This sequence encodes CASTGTSQETQYF.

This sequence joins TRBV28 and TRBJ2-5; 9 nucleotides agree with TRBD2. The CDR3 runs to 13 residues. CDR1 is MDHEN and CDR2 is SYDVKM in the germline V gene. Unmatched junction bases numbered 4, after V lost 8 bases and J lost 3 bases. This chain's CDR3 is CASGRLAEETQYF. DNA for the CDR3: TGTGCCAGCGGTCGACTAGCGGAAGAGACCCAGTACTTC.

V usage is TRBV5-1 and J usage is TRBJ1-3; D not resolved. CDR3 length equals 15 residues. V was cut by 0 bases and J by 3 bases, with 10 bases left in between. Germline CDR1 SGHRS, CDR2 YFSETQ. In DNA form, the CDR3 reads TGCGCCAGCAGCTTGGACGCGTCGAATGGAAACACCATATATTTT. It translates to CASSLDASNGNTIYF.

The count of this clone is one. V gene TRBV5-1 combines with J gene TRBJ2-7; tentatively, D is TRBD2 (5 bases). With 4 bases removed from V and 4 bases from J, the gap between germline ends came to 12 bases. Germline CDR1 SGHRS, CDR2 YFSETQ. The CDR3 has 13 amino acids. The CDR3 nucleotides read TGCGCCAGCAGCCCCGGAGGAGCTTACGAGCAGTACTTC. The encoded protein is CASSPGGAYEQYF. The variable domain in full, completed from reference TRBV5-1 and TRBJ2-7, reads KAGVTQTPRYLIKTRGQQVTLSCSPISGHRSVSWYQQTPGQGLQFLFEYFSETQRNKGNFPGRFSGRQFSNSRSEMNVSTLELGDSALYLCASSPGGAYEQYFGPGTRLTVT.

The chain joins TRBV24-1 to TRBJ2-3, with D tentatively TRBD1 (6 bases). The V and J ends lost 10 bases and 2 bases respectively, with 12 bases between them. The CDR3 is 13 amino acids. Germline loops: CDR1 KGHDR, CDR2 SFDVKD. For the CDR3, the DNA is TGTGCCACTTCCGGGACATACACAGATACGCAGTATTTT. Its protein is CATSGTYTDTQYF.

This chain uses TRBV2 with TRBJ2-1; TRBD1 matches 7 bases. Germline CDR1 is SNHLY and CDR2 is FYNNEI. With V trimmed by 7 bases and J by 4 bases, 7 bases remained unmatched. The CDR3 length is 14 residues. CDR3 in DNA: TGTGCCAGCATTGAGGGGACAGCGTACAATGAGCAGTTCTTC. Its translation: CASIEGTAYNEQFF.